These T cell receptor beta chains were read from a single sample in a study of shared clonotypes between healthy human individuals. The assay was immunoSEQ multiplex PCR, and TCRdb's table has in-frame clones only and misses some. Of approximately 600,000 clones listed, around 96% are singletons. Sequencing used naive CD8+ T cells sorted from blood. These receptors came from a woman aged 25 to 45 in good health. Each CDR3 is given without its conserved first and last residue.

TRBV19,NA,ASSAALGHSYEQY
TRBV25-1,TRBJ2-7,ASSEVIGYEQY
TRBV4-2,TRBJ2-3,ASSSSGASGLLIDTQY
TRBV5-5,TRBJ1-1,ASSFITEAF
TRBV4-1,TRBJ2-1,ASSQGTSDHNEQF
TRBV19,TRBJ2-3,ASSIGQGTDTQY
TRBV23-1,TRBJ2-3,ASGEVVTQY
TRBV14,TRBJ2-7,ASSHGGWDPYEQY
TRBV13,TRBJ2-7,ASSSYLAGSVLEQY
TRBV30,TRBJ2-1,ASLAAKGQF
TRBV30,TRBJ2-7,AWNTQYEQY
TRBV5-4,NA,ASSSGQGASYEQY
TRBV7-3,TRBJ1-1,AITLGNTEAF
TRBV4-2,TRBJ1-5,ASSQEETGFRNQPQH
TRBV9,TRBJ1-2,ASSVAFQGSNYGYT
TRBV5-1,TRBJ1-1,ASSGEGGTSTEAF
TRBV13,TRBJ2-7,ASSLVGRQYEQY
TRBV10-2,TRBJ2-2,ASSDFSGTGDPTGELF
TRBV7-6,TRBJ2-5,ASSLTSGRALGETQY
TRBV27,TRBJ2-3,ASTSRVPDTQY
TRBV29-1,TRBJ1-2,SVDPWDRGVDGYT
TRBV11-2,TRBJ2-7,ASSPGPGTGINEQY
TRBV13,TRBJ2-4,ASSLGAKNIQY
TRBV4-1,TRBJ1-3,ASSPRKTGDGDTIY
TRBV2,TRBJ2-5,ASSVGTSGQETQY
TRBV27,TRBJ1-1,ASRYRSRVTEAF
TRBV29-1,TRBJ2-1,SVDSSRSYNEQF
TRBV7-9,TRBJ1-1,ASSLGGQNTEAF
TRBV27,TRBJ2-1,ASSLFPYTEQF
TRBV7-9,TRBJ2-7,ASSFRYEFGQGGGKQY
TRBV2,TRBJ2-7,ASRGLGRTVTSYEQY
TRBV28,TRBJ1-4,ASRRRTGAEKLF
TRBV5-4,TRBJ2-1,ASSLWGGSYNEQF
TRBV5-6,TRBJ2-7,ASSLVGGEQY
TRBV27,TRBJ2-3,ASSFPPGDTQY
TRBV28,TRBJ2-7,ASSPEVGGGPYEQY
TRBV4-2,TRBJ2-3,ASSQGHVSTDTQY
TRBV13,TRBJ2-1,ASSPSLGGSRDEQF
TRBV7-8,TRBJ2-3,ASSLWGTTDTQY
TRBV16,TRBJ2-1,ASSHPTFGWGMNGEQF
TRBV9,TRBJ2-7,ASSVGSTLFEQY
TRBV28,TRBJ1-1,ASSGRGEGNGAF
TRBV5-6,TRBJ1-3,ASSLGSGGRNTIY
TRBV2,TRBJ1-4,ASSSPRTGWFTNEKLF
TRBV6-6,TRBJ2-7,ASSYSGDSYEQY